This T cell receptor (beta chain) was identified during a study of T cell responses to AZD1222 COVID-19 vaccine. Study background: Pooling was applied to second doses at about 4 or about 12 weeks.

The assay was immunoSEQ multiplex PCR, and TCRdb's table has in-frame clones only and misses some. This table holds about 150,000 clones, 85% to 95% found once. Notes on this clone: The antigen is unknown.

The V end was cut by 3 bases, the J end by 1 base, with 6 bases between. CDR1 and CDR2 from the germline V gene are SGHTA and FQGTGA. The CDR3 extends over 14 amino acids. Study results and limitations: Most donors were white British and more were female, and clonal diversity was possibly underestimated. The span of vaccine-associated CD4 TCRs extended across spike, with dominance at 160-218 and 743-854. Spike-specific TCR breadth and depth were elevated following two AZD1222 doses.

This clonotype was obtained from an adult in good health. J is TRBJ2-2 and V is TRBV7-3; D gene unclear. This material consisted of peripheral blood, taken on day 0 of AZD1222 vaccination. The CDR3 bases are TGTGCCAGCAGCTTTAACGGGAACACCGGGGAGCTGTTTTTT. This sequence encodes CASSFNGNTGELFF.